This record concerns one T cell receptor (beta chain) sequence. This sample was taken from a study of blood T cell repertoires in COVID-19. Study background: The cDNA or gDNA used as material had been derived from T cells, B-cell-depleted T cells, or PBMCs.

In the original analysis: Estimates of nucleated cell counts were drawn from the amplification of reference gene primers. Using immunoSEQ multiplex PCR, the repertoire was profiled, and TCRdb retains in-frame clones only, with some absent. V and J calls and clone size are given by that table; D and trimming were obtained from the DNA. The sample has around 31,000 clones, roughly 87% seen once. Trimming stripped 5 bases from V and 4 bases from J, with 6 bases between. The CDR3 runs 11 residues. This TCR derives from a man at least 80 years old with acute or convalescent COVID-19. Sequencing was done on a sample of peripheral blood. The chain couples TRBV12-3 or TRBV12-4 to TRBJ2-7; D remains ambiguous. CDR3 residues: CASSTLYEQYF. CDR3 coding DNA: TGTGCCAGCAGTACCCTATACGAGCAGTACTTC.